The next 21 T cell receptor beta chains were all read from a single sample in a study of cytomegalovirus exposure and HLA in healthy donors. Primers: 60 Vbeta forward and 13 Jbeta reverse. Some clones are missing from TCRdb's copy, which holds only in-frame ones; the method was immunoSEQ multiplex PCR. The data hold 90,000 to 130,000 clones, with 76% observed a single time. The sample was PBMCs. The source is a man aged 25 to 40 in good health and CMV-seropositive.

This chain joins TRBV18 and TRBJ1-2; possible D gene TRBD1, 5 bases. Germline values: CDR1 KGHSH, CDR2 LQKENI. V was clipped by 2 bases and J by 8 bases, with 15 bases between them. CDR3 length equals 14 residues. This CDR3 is CASSPVDTVIGYTF. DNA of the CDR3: TGTGCCAGCTCACCAGTGGACACGGTAATAGGCTACACCTTC. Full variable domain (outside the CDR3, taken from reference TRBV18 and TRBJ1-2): NAGVMQNPRHLVRRRGQEARLRCSPMKGHSHVYWYRQLPEEGLKFMVYLQKENIIDESGMPKERFSAEFPKEGPSILRIQQVVRGDSAAYFCASSPVDTVIGYTFGSGTRLTVV.

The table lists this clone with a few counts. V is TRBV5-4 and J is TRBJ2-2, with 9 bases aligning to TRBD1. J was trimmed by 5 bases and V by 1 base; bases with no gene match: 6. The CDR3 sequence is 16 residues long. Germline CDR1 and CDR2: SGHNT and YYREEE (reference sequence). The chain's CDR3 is CASSLLGQGITGELFF. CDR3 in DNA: TGTGCCAGCAGCTTGCTGGGACAGGGTATTACCGGGGAGCTGTTTTTT.

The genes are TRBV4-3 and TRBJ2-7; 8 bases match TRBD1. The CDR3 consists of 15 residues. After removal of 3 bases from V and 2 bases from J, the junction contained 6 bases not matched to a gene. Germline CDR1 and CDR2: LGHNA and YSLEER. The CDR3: CASSQQTGAPYEQYF. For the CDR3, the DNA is TGCGCCAGCAGCCAGCAGACAGGGGCACCCTACGAGCAGTACTTC.

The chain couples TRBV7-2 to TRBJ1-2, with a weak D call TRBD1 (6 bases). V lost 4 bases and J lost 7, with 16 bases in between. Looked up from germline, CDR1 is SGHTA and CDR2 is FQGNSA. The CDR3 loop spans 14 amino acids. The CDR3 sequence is CASSWDGLGGGYTF. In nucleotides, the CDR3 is TGTGCCAGCAGCTGGGACGGCCTAGGGGGTGGCTACACCTTC.

The CDR3 coding sequence is TGTGCCAGCAGTTTGGGGGCACCCTCACTCTCTGGAAACACCATATATTTT. Translating it yields CASSLGAPSLSGNTIYF. V is TRBV27 and J is TRBJ1-3; tentatively, D is TRBD1 (6 bases). Trimming took 3 bases from V and 0 from J, leaving 15 bases between them. CDR3 length: 17 amino acids. Germline CDR1 MNHEY, CDR2 SMNVEV (reference sequence).

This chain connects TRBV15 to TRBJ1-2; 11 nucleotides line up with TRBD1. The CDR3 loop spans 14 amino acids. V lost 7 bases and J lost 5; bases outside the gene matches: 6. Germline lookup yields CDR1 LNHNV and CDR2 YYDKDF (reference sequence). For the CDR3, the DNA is TGTGCCACCAACCCCGGGACAGGGGGGTATGGCTACACCTTC. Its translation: CATNPGTGGYGYTF.

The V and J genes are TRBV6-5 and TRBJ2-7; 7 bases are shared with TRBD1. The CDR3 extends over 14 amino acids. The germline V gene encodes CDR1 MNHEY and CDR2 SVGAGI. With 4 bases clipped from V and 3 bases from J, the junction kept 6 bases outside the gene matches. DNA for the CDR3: TGTGCCAGCAGTTCAATCAGGGGGTTCTACGAGCAGTACTTC. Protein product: CASSSIRGFYEQYF.

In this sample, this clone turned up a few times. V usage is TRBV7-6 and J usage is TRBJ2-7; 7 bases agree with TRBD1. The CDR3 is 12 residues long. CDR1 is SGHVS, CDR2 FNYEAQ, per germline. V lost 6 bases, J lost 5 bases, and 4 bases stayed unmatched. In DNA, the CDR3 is TGTGCCAGCAGGGGGGACAGCGACGAGCAGTACTTC. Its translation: CASRGDSDEQYF.

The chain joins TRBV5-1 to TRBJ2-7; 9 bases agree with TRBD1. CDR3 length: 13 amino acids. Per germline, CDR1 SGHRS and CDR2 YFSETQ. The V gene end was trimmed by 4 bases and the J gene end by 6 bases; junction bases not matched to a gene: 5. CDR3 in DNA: TGCGCCAGCAGCGCGGGGACAGGGTTCGAGCAGTACTTC. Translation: CASSAGTGFEQYF.

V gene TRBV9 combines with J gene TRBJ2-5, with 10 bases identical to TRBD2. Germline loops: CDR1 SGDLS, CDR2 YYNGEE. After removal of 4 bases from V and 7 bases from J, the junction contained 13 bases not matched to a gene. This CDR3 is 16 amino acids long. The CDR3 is CASSPSGGASIGTQYF. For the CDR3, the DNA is TGTGCCAGCAGCCCGAGCGGGGGGGCCAGCATCGGGACCCAGTACTTC. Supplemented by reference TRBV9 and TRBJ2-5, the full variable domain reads DSGVTQTPKHLITATGQRVTLRCSPRSGDLSVYWYQQSLDQGLQFLIQYYNGEERAKGNILERFSAQQFPDLHSELNLSSLELGDSALYFCASSPSGGASIGTQYFGPGTRLLVL.

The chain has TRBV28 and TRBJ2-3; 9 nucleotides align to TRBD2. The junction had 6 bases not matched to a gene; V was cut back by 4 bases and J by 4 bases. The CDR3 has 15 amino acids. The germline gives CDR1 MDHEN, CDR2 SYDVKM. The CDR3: CASSWGRGGSDTQYF. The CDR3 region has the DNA TGTGCCAGCAGTTGGGGGCGGGGGGGATCAGATACGCAGTATTTT. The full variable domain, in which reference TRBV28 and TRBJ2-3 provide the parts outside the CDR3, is DVKVTQSSRYLVKRTGEKVFLECVQDMDHENMFWYRQDPGLGLRLIYFSYDVKMKEKGDIPEGYSVSREKKERFSLILESASTNQTSMYLCASSWGRGGSDTQYFGPGTRLTVL.

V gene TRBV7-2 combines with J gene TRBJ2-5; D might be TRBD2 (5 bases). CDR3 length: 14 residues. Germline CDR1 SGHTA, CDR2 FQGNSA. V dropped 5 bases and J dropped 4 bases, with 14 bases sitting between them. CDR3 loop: CASSQVRGRETQYF. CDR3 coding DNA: TGTGCCAGCAGCCAAGTCCGGGGTAGAGAGACCCAGTACTTC.

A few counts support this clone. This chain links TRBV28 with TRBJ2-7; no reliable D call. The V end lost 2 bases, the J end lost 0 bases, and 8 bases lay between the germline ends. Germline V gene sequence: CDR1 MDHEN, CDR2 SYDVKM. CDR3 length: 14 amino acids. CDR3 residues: CASSLPWSSYEQYF. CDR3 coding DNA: TGTGCCAGCAGTTTACCGTGGAGCTCCTACGAGCAGTACTTC.

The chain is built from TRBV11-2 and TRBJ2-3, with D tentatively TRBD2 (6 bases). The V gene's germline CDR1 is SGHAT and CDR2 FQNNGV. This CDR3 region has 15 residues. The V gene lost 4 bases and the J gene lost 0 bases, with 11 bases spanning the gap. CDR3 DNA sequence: TGTGCCAGCAGCTGGGCAGCGGGTAGCACAGATACGCAGTATTTT. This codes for CASSWAAGSTDTQYF.

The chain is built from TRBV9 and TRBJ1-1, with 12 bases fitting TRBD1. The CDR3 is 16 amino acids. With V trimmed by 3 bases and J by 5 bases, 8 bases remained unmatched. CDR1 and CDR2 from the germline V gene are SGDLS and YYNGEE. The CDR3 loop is CASSAGTGGARTEAFF. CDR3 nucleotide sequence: TGTGCCAGCAGCGCCGGGACAGGGGGCGCGAGGACTGAAGCTTTCTTT.

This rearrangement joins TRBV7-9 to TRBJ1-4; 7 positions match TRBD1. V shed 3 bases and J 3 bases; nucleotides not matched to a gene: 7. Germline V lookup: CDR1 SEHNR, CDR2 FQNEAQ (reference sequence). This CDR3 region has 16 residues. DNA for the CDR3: TGTGCCAGCAGCTTTTTCCCGGGACAGTCTAATGAAAAACTGTTTTTT. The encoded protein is CASSFFPGQSNEKLFF.

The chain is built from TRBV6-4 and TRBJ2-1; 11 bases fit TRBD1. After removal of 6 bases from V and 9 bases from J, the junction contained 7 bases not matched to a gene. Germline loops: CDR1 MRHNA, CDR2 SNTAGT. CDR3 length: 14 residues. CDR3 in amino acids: CASSPDRGHGEQFF. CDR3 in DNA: TGTGCCAGCAGCCCGGACAGGGGGCATGGTGAGCAGTTCTTC.

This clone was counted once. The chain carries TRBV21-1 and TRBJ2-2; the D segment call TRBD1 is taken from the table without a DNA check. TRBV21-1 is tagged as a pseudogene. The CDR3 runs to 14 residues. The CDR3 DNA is TGTGCCAGCGGGGGGACAGGGAGCACCGGGGAGCTGTTTTTT. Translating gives CASGGTGSTGELFF.

DNA for the CDR3: TGCGCCAGCAGTAGACCAGGGGGAGAGCAGTACTTC. Translating gives CASSRPGGEQYF. The V and J genes are TRBV10-1 and TRBJ2-7, with 7 bases fitting TRBD1. After removal of 5 bases from V and 7 bases from J, the junction contained 5 bases not matched to a gene. Germline lookup yields CDR1 WNHNN and CDR2 SYGVQD (reference sequence). The CDR3 has 12 amino acids.

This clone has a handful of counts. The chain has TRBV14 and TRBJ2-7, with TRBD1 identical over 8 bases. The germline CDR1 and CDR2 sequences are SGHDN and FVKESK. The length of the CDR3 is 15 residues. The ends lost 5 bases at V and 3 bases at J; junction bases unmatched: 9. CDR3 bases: TGTGCCAGCAGCGCACAGGGGGGAGAAGGCTACGAGCAGTACTTC. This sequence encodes CASSAQGGEGYEQYF.

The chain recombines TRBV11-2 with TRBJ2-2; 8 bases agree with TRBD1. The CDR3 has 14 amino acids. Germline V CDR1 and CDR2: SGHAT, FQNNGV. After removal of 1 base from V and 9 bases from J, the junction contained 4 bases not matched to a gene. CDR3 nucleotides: TGTGCCAGCAGCTTAGGGACAGGGCACCGGGAGCTGTTTTTT. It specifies CASSLGTGHRELFF.